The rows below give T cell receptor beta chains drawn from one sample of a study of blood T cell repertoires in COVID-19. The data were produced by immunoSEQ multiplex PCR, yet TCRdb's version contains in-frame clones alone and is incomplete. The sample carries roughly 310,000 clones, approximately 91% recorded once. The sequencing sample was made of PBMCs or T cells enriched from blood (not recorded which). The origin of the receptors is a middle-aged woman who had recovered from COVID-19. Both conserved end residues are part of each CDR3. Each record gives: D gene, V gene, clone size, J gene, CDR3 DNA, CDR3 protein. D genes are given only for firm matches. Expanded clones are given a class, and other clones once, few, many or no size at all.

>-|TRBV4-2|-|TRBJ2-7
TGTGCCAGCAGCCAAGAGGCAGGGCTCTCCTACGAGCAGTACTTC
CASSQEAGLSYEQYF
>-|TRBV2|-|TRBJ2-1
TGTGCCAGCAGTCCACAGGGTTCCTACAATGAGCAGTTCTTC
CASSPQGSYNEQFF
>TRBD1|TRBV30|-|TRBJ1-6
TGTGCCTGGGTAGGACAGGGGAGTAGGAATTCACCCCTCCACTTT
CAWVGQGSRNSPLHF
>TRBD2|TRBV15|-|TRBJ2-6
TGTGCCACCAGCCGTACTAGCGGGGGGGCATCTCGCTCTGGGGCCAACGTCCTGACTTTC
CATSRTSGGASRSGANVLTF
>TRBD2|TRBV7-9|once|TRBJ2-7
TGTGCCAGCAGCTTGGGGACTAGCGGGGACTACGAGCAGTACTTC
CASSLGTSGDYEQYF
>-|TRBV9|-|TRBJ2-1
TGTGCCAGCGATACCACCGGGGAGCCCTACAATGAGCAGTTCTTC
CASDTTGEPYNEQFF
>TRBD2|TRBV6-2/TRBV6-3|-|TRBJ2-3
TGTGCCAGCAGTTACCATCTAGCGGGAGAGGCGGATACGCAGTATTTT
CASSYHLAGEADTQYF
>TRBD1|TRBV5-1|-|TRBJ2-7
TGCGCCAGCAGCTCCGGGACAGGGGGCGAGCAGTACTTC
CASSSGTGGEQYF
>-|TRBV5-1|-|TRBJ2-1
TGCGCCAGCTCCCGACTAGGGTCCTACAATGAGCAGTTCTTC
CASSRLGSYNEQFF
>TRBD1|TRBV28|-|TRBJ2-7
TGTGCCAGCAGTTTTCACGGGACAGGAGTTTCCTACGAGCAGTACTTC
CASSFHGTGVSYEQYF
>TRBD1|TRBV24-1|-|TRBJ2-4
TGTGCCACCAGTGATCCTGGACAGGGGAAAAACATTCAGTACTTC
CATSDPGQGKNIQYF
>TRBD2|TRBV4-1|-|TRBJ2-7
TGCGCCAGCAGCCAAGAGGCCAGCGGGACGTCCTACGAGCAGTACTTC
CASSQEASGTSYEQYF
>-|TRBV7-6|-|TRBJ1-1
TGTGCCAGCAGTGGGCAGGGTGGTTTGGGCACTGAAGCTTTCTTT
CASSGQGGLGTEAFF
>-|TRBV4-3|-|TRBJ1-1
TGCGCCAGCAGCCAAGAGGCGGGATTGAACACTGAAGCTTTCTTT
CASSQEAGLNTEAFF
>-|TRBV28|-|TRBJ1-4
TGTGCCAGCAGTTGGCTACAGGAGCAGATTAATGAAAAACTGTTTTTT
CASSWLQEQINEKLFF
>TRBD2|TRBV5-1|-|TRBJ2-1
TGCGCCAGCAGCTTGGTACAGCGGGGGACGCAGTTCTTC
CASSLVQRGTQFF
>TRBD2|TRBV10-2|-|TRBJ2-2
TGCGCCAGCCGGACTAGCGGGGGACCTCGGCCCGGGGAGCTGTTTTTT
CASRTSGGPRPGELFF
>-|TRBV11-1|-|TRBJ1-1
TGTGCCAGCAGCCCCCCCAGCGTGGGGGGAGGGACTGAAGCTTTCTTT
CASSPPSVGGGTEAFF
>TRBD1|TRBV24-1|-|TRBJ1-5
TGTGCCACCAGTGATCCAGGGACAGTTGATCAGCCCCAGCATTTT
CATSDPGTVDQPQHF
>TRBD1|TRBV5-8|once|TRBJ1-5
TGTGCCAGCAGCTTTACAGGGGTTGGCAATCAGCCCCAGCATTTT
CASSFTGVGNQPQHF
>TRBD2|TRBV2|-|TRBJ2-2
TGTGCCAGCCGGCTAGCGGGGGGGCAGACCGGGGAGCTGTTTTTT
CASRLAGGQTGELFF
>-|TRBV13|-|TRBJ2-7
TGTGCCAGCAGCCTTACCGGGTCCATCTCCTACGAGCAGTACTTC
CASSLTGSISYEQYF